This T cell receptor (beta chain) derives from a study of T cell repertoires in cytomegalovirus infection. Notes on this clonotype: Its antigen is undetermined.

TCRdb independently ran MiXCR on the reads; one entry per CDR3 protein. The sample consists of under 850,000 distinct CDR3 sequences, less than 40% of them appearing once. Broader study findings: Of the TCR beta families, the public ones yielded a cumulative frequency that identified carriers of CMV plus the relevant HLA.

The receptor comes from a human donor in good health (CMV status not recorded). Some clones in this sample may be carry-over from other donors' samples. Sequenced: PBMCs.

The CDR3 DNA reads TGTGCCAGCAGACTTGGGACAGGGGCCTCTGGGGCCAACGTCCTGACTTTC. Protein product: CASRLGTGASGANVLTF. This chain uses TRBV6-2 or TRBV6-3 with TRBJ2-6, with TRBD1 identical over 10 bases. Germline lookup yields CDR1 MNHEY and CDR2 SVGEGT. The V and J ends lost 6 bases and 0 bases, in that order; junction bases with no gene match: 5. The CDR3 spans 17 residues.